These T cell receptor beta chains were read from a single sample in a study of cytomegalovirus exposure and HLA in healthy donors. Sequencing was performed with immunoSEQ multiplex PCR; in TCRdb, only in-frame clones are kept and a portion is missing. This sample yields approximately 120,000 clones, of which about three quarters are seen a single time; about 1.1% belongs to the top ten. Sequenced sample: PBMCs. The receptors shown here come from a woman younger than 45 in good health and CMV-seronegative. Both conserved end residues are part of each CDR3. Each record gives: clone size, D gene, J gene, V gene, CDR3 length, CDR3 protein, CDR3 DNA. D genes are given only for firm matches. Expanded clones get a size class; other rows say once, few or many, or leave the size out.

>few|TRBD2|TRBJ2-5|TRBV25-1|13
CASNHGGGETQYF
TGTGCCAGCAACCACGGGGGGGGAGAGACCCAGTACTTC
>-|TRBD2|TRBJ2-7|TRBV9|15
CASSVGPAGGYEQYF
TGTGCCAGCAGCGTAGGTCCAGCGGGAGGATACGAGCAGTACTTC
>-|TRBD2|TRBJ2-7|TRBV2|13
CASRGTGGGEQYF
TGTGCCAGCAGGGGGACGGGCGGGGGCGAGCAGTACTTC
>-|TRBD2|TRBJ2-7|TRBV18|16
CASSPLELADSYEQYF
TGTGCCAGCTCACCTTTGGAACTAGCGGATTCCTACGAGCAGTACTTC
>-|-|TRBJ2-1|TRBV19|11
CATRGLNEQFF
TGTGCCACCCGCGGCCTGAATGAGCAGTTCTTC
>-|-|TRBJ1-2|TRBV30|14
CAWSVGPANYGYTF
TGTGCCTGGAGTGTTGGCCCCGCAAATTATGGCTACACCTTC
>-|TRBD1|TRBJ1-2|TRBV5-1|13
CASSRDRVSGYTF
TGCGCCAGCAGCCGGGACAGGGTGTCCGGCTACACCTTC
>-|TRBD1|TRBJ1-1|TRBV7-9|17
CASSLANSGQVNTEAFF
TGTGCCAGCAGCTTAGCGAATTCGGGACAGGTGAACACTGAAGCTTTCTTT
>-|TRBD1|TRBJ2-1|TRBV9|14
CASSQGQGNNEQFF
TGTGCCAGTAGCCAAGGACAGGGGAACAATGAGCAGTTCTTC
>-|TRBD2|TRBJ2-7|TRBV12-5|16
CASGLPTSGTSYEQYF
TGTGCTAGTGGTCTCCCGACTAGCGGGACCTCCTACGAGCAGTACTTC
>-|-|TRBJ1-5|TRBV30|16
CAWSAMGRNSNQPQHF
TGTGCCTGGAGTGCCATGGGGAGGAATAGCAATCAGCCCCAGCATTTT
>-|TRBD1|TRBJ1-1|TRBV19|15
CASSMGTGQGAEAFF
TGTGCCAGTAGTATGGGCACAGGGCAGGGGGCTGAAGCTTTCTTT
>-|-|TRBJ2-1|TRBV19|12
CASSIISNEQFF
TGTGCCAGTAGTATAATCAGCAATGAGCAGTTCTTC
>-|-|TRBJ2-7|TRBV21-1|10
CASDRGGLHF
TGTGCCAGCGACCGCGGGGGCCTTCACTTC
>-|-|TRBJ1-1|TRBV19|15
CASSKGGNMNTEAFF
TGTGCCAGTAGTAAGGGAGGCAACATGAACACTGAAGCTTTCTTT
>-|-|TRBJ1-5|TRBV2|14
CASSEQLGNQPQHF
TGTGCCAGCAGTGAGCAACTGGGCAATCAGCCCCAGCATTTT
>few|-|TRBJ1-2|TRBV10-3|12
CAISDPRRGYTF
TGTGCCATCAGTGACCCGCGCCGGGGCTACACCTTC
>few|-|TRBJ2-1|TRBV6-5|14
CASRVVGTINEQFF
TGTGCCAGCAGGGTTGTAGGGACAATCAATGAGCAGTTCTTC
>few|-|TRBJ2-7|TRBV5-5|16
CASSLAFGSGYYEQYF
TGTGCCAGCAGCTTGGCGTTCGGTAGCGGATACTACGAGCAGTACTTC
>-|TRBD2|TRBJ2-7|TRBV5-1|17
CASTKRGTLTQSSEQYF
TGCGCCAGCACAAAGCGGGGTACGCTTACCCAATCCAGCGAGCAGTACTTC
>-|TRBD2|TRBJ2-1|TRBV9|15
CASSVVGGGYNEQFF
TGTGCCAGCAGCGTAGTCGGGGGGGGCTACAATGAGCAGTTCTTC
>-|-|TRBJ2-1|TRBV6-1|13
CASSEQGHNEQFF
TGTGCCAGCAGTGAGCAGGGGCACAATGAGCAGTTCTTC